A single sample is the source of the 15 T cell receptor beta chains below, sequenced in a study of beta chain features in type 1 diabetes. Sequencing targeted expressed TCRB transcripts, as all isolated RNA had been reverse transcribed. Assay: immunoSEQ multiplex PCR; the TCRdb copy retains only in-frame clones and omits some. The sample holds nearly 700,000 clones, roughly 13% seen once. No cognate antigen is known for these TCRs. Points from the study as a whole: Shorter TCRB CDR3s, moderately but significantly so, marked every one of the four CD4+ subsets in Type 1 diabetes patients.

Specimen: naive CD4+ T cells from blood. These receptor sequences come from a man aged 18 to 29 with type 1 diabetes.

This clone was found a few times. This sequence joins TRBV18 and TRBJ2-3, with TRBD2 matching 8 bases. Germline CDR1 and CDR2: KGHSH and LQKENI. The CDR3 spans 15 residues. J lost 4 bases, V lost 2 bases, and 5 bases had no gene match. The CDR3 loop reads CASSPGQTSADTQYF. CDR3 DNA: TGTGCCAGCTCACCAGGCCAGACTAGCGCAGATACGCAGTATTTT.

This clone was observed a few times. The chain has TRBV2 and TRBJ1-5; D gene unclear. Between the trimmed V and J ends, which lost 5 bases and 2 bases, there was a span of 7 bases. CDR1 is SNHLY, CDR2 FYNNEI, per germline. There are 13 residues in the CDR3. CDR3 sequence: CASSMDGNQPQHF. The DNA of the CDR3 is TGTGCCAGCAGTATGGATGGCAATCAGCCCCAGCATTTT.

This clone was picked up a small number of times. CDR3 sequence: CASSHLDRDDQPQHF. DNA for the CDR3: TGCGCCAGCAGCCATCTAGACAGGGATGATCAGCCCCAGCATTTT. V and J are TRBV4-1 and TRBJ1-5; the match to TRBD1 covers 7 bases. From germline, CDR1 is MGHRA and CDR2 YSYEKL. The V segment lost 3 bases and the J segment 5 bases; nucleotides outside the gene matches: 7. The CDR3 has 15 amino acids.

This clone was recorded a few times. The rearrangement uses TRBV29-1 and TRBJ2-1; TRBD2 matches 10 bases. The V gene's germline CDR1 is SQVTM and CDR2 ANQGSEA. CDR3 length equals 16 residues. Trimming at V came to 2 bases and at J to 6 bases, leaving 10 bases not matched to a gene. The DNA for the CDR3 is TGCAGCGTTGAATCTTCGCGGCTAGCGGGGGCCAATGAGCAGTTCTTC. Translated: CSVESSRLAGANEQFF.

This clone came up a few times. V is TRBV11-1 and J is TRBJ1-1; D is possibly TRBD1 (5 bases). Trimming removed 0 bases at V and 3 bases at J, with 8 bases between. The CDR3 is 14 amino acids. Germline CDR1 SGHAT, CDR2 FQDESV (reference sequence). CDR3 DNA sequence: TGTGCCAGCAGCTTAGCCACAGGTTACACTGAAGCTTTCTTT. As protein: CASSLATGYTEAFF.

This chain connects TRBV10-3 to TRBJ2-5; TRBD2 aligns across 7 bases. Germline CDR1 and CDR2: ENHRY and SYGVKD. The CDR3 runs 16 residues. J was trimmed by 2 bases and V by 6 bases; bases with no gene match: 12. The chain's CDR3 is CAIRPTLASGQETQYF. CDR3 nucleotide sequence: TGTGCCATCAGACCCACCTTGGCTAGCGGACAAGAGACCCAGTACTTC.

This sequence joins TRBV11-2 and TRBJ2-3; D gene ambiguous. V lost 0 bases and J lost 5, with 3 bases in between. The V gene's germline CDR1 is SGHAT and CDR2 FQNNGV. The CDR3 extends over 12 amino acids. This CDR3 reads CASSLDKDTQYF. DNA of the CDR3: TGTGCCAGCAGCTTAGATAAAGATACGCAGTATTTT.

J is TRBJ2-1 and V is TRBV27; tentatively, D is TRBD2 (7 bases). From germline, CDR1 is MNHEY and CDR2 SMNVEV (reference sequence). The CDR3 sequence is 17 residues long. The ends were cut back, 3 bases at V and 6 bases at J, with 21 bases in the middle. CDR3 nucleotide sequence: TGTGCCAGCAGTTTTCCGCGTGGGGGGGCAATCGCCAATGAGCAGTTCTTC. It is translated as CASSFPRGGAIANEQFF.

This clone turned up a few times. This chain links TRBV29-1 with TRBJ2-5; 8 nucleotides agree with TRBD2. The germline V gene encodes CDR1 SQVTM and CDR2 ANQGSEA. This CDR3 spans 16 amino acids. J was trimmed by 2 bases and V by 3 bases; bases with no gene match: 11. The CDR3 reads CSVDGGLAGQQETQYF. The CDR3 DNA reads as TGCAGCGTTGATGGGGGGCTAGCGGGCCAACAAGAGACCCAGTACTTC.

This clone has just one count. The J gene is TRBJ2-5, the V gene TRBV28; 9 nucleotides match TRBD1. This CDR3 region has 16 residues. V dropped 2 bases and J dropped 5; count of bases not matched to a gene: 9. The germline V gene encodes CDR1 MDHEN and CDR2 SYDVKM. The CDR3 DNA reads TGTGCCAGCAGTTTAGGACAGGGGATCTACATGGAGACCCAGTACTTC. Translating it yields CASSLGQGIYMETQYF.

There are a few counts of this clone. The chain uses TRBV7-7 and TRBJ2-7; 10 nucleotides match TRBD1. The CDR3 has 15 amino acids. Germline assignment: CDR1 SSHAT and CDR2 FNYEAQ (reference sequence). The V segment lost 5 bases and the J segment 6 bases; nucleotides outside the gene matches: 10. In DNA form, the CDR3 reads TGTGCCAGCAGCCCCGGGACAGGGGTTCTAGGCGAGCAGTACTTC. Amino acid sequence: CASSPGTGVLGEQYF.

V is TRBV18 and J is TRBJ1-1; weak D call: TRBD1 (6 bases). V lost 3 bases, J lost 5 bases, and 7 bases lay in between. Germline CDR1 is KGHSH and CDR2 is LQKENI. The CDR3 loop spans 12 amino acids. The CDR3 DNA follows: TGTGCCAGCTCACCTCAGGGGACTGAAGCTTTCTTT. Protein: CASSPQGTEAFF.

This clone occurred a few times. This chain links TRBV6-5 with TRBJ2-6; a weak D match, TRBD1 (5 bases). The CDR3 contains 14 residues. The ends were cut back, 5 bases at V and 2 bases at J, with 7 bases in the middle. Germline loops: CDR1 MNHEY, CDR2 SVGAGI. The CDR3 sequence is CASSRGTGANVLTF. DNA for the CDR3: TGTGCCAGCAGTAGGGGAACTGGGGCCAACGTCCTGACTTTC.

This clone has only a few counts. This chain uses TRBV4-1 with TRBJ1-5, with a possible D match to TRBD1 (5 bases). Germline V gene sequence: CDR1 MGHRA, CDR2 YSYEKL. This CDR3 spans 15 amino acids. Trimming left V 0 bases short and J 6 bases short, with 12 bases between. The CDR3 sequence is CASSQDILGGQPQHF. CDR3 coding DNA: TGCGCCAGCAGCCAAGACATTCTGGGGGGTCAGCCCCAGCATTTT.

CDR3 in amino acids: CASRLAETQYF. The CDR3 nucleotides read TGTGCCAGTAGACTTGCAGAGACCCAGTACTTC. The chain joins TRBV19 to TRBJ2-5; D not resolved. Germline values: CDR1 LNHDA, CDR2 SQIVND (reference sequence). V lost 6 bases and J lost 4, with 6 bases in between. The CDR3 has 11 amino acids.